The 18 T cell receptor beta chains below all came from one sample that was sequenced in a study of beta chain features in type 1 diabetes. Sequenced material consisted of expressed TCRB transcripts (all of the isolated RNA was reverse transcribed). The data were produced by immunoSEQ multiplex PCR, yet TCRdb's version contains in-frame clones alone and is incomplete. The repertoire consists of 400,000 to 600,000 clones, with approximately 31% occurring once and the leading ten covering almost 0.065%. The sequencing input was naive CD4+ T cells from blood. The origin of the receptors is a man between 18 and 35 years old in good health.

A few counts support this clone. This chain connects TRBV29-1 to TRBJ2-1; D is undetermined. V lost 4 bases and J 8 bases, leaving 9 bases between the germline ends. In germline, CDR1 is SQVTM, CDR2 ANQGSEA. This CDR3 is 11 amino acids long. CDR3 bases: TGCAGCGTTGCCCCTTCTTATGAGCAGTTCTTC. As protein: CSVAPSYEQFF.

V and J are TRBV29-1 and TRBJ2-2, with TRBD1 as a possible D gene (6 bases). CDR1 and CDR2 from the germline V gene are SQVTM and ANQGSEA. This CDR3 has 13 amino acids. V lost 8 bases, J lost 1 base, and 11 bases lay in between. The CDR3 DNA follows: TGCAGCTTCAACAGGGAGAACACCGGGGAGCTGTTTTTT. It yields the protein CSFNRENTGELFF.

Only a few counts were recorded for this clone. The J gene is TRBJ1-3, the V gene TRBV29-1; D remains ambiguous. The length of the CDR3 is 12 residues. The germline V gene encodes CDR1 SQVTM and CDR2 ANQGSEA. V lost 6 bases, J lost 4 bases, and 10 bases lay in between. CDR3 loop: CSVTDGGNTIYF. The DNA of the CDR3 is TGCAGCGTCACAGACGGCGGAAACACCATATATTTT.

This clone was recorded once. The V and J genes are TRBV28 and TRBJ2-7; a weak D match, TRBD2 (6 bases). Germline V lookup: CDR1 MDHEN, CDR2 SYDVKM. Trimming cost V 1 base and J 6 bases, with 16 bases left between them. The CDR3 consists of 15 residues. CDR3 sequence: CASSLSYGGTGEQYF. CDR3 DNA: TGTGCCAGCAGTTTATCGTATGGGGGGACGGGCGAGCAGTACTTC.

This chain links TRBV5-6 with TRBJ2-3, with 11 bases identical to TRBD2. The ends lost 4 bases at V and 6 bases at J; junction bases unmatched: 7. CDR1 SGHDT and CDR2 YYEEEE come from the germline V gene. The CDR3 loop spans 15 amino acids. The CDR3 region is CASSRIAGGQDTQYF. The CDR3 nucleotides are TGTGCCAGCAGCCGCATAGCGGGAGGGCAGGATACGCAGTATTTT.

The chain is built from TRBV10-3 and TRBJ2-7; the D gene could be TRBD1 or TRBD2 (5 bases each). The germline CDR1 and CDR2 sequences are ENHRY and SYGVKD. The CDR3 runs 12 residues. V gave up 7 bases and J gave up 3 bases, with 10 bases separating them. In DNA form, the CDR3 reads TGTGCCATCATGGGGGACGGCTACGAGCAGTACTTC. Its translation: CAIMGDGYEQYF.

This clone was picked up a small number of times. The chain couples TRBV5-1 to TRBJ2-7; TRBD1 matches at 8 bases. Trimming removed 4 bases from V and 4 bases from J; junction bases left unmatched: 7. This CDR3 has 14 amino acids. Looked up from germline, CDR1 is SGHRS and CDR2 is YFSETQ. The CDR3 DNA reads TGCGCCAGCAGCCTCGCAGGGGGCAGATACGAGCAGTACTTC. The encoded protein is CASSLAGGRYEQYF.

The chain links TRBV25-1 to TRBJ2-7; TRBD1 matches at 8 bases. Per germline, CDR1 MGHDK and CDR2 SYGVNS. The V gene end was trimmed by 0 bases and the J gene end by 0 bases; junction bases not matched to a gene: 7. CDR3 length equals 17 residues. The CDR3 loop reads CASSEYDRGTHSYEQYF. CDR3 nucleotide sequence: TGTGCCAGCAGTGAATATGACAGGGGTACCCACTCCTACGAGCAGTACTTC.

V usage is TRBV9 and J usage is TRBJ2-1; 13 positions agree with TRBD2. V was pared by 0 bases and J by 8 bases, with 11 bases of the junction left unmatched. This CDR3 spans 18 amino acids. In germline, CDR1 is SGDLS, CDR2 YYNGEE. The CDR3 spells CASSVEPLAGGPGDEQFF. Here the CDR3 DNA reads TGTGCCAGCAGCGTAGAACCACTAGCGGGAGGGCCGGGAGATGAGCAGTTCTTC. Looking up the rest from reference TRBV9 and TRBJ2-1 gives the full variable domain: DSGVTQTPKHLITATGQRVTLRCSPRSGDLSVYWYQQSLDQGLQFLIQYYNGEERAKGNILERFSAQQFPDLHSELNLSSLELGDSALYFCASSVEPLAGGPGDEQFFGPGTRLTVL.

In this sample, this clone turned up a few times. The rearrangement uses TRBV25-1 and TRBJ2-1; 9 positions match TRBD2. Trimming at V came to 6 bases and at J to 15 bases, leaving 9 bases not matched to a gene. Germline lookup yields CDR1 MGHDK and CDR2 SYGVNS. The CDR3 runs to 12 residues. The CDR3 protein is CASRRGSGSAFF. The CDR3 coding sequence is TGTGCCAGCAGGAGGGGTAGCGGGAGCGCGTTCTTC.

DNA of the CDR3: TGTGCCAGCAGATCGACAGGGTATGGCTACACCTTC. The encoded protein is CASRSTGYGYTF. This rearrangement joins TRBV2 to TRBJ1-2, with 7 nucleotides matching TRBD1. Losses at the gene ends were 6 bases for V and 5 bases for J; bases not matched to a gene: 3. Germline CDR1 and CDR2: SNHLY and FYNNEI. This CDR3 region has 12 residues.

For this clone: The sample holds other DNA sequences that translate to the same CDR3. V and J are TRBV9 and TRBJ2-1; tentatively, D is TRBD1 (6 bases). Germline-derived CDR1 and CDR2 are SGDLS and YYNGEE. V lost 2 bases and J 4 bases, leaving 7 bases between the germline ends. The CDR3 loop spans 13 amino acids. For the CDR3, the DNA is TGTGCCAGCAGCGTCGGGACATACAATGAGCAGTTCTTC. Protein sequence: CASSVGTYNEQFF.

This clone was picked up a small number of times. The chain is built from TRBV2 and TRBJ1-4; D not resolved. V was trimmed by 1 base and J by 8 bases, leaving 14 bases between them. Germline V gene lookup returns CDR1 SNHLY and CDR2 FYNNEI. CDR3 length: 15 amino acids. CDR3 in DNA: TGTGCCAGCAGTGAAGGACGCCAGCCGGGGGAAAAACTGTTTTTT. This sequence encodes CASSEGRQPGEKLFF.

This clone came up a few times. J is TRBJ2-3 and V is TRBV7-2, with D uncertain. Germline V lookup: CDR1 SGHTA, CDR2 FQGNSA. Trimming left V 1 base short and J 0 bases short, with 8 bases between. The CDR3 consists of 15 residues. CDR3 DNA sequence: TGTGCCAGCAGCTTAGAGGCCGATAGCACAGATACGCAGTATTTT. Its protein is CASSLEADSTDTQYF.

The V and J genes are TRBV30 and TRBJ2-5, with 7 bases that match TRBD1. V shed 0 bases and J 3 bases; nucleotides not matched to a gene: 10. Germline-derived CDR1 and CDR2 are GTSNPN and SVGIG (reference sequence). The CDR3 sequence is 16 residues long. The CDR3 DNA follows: TGTGCCTGGAGTGTGTCCTACAGGGGAGACGAAGAGACCCAGTACTTC. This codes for CAWSVSYRGDEETQYF.

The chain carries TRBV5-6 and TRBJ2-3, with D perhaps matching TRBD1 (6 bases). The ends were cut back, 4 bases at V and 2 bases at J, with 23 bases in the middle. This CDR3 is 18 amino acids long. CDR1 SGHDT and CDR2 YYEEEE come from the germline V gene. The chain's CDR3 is CASSQLTATGPYTDTQYF. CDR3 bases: TGTGCCAGCAGCCAACTTACCGCGACAGGTCCCTACACAGATACGCAGTATTTT.

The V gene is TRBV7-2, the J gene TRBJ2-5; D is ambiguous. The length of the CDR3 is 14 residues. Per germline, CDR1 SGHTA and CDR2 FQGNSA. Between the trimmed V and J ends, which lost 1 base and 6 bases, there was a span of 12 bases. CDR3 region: CASSLDFGYQTQYF. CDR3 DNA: TGTGCCAGCAGCTTAGATTTCGGTTATCAGACCCAGTACTTC.

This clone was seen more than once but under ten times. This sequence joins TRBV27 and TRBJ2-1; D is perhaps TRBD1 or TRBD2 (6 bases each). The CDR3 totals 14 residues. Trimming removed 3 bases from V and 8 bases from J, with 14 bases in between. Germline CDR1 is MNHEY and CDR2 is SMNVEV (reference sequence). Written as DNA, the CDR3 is TGTGCCAGCAGTTTGGGCCACCGGGGGCATGAGCAGTTCTTC. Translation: CASSLGHRGHEQFF.